The rows below give T cell receptor beta chains drawn from one sample of a study of technical replicates of blood from a few donors. Sequencing was performed with immunoSEQ multiplex PCR; in TCRdb, only in-frame clones are kept and a portion is missing. The data show roughly 90,000 clones, 90% to 96% seen once. Sequenced sample: T cells isolated from PBMCs. The receptors were sampled from a human donor in good health. Both conserved end residues are part of each CDR3. D genes are given only for firm matches. Size values are once, few and many counts, or a class for expanded clones, and some rows have none.

abundance: .
d_gene: .
v_gene: TRBV5-4
len: 13
j_gene: TRBJ2-5
CDR3nt: TGTGCCAGCAGCTTGAGAGGACAGGAGACCCAGTACTTC
CDR3aa: CASSLRGQETQYF

abundance: .
d_gene: TRBD1
v_gene: TRBV5-6
len: 15
j_gene: TRBJ1-3
CDR3nt: TGTGCCAGCAGTTCAGGACAGGGCTCTGGAAACACCATATATTTT
CDR3aa: CASSSGQGSGNTIYF

abundance: once
d_gene: .
v_gene: TRBV6-5
len: 13
j_gene: TRBJ2-1
CDR3nt: TGTGCCAGCAGTTACCCGCTAGGTAACGAGCAGTTCTTC
CDR3aa: CASSYPLGNEQFF

abundance: .
d_gene: .
v_gene: TRBV30
len: 12
j_gene: TRBJ1-1
CDR3nt: TGTGCCTGGATTCGACAGGCCACTGAAGCTTTCTTT
CDR3aa: CAWIRQATEAFF

abundance: .
d_gene: TRBD2
v_gene: TRBV19
len: 17
j_gene: TRBJ2-2
CDR3nt: TGTGCCACCATGCCGGGGCTAGCGGGAGGGTGGACCGGGGAGCTGTTTTTT
CDR3aa: CATMPGLAGGWTGELFF

abundance: .
d_gene: .
v_gene: TRBV6-5
len: 13
j_gene: TRBJ2-6
CDR3nt: TGTGCCAGCAGGGCCTTCGGGGCCAACGTCCTGACTTTC
CDR3aa: CASRAFGANVLTF

abundance: .
d_gene: TRBD2
v_gene: TRBV19
len: 17
j_gene: TRBJ2-7
CDR3nt: TGTGCCAGTAGTGTGTATACTAGCGGGACTAAGGCCTACGAGCAGTACTTC
CDR3aa: CASSVYTSGTKAYEQYF

abundance: .
d_gene: TRBD1
v_gene: TRBV6-5
len: 13
j_gene: TRBJ1-1
CDR3nt: TGTGCCGTCCAGGGGGCCCCGAACACTGAAGCTTTCTTT
CDR3aa: CAVQGAPNTEAFF

abundance: .
d_gene: .
v_gene: TRBV7-6
len: 15
j_gene: TRBJ2-5
CDR3nt: TGTGCCAGCAGTAATGGGGAGGTTATGGGAGAGACCCAGTACTTC
CDR3aa: CASSNGEVMGETQYF

abundance: few
d_gene: TRBD2
v_gene: TRBV30
len: 15
j_gene: TRBJ2-1
CDR3nt: TGTGCCTGGAGTGTACAACTAGCGGCCTACAATGAGCAGTTCTTC
CDR3aa: CAWSVQLAAYNEQFF

abundance: .
d_gene: TRBD2
v_gene: TRBV27
len: 16
j_gene: TRBJ2-1
CDR3nt: TGTGCCAGCAGTTTAGTGCCTAGCGGGAGACGTGATGAGCAGTTCTTC
CDR3aa: CASSLVPSGRRDEQFF

abundance: .
d_gene: .
v_gene: TRBV2
len: 13
j_gene: TRBJ1-1
CDR3nt: TGTGCCATCAAGGGGCTTAGGAACACTGAAGCTTTCTTT
CDR3aa: CAIKGLRNTEAFF

abundance: .
d_gene: .
v_gene: TRBV6-1
len: 13
j_gene: TRBJ2-7
CDR3nt: TGTGCCAGCAGTGTCGGGACTCCCTACGAGCAGTACTTC
CDR3aa: CASSVGTPYEQYF

abundance: .
d_gene: .
v_gene: TRBV28
len: 14
j_gene: TRBJ2-7
CDR3nt: TGTGCCAGCAGTTTAAGTGCAGGTCTCTACGAGCAGTACTTC
CDR3aa: CASSLSAGLYEQYF

abundance: once
d_gene: TRBD1
v_gene: TRBV30
len: 13
j_gene: TRBJ2-1
CDR3nt: TGTGCCTGGATTGTGGGGACAGGGTTTGAGCAGTTCTTC
CDR3aa: CAWIVGTGFEQFF

abundance: .
d_gene: .
v_gene: TRBV27
len: 15
j_gene: TRBJ2-7
CDR3nt: TGTGCCAGCAGTAGAGGACTACTTTACTCCTACGAGCAGTACTTC
CDR3aa: CASSRGLLYSYEQYF

abundance: .
d_gene: .
v_gene: TRBV19
len: 16
j_gene: TRBJ2-3
CDR3nt: TGTGCCAGTAGTTCCAGAACTAGCTTGGGGGGAGATACGCAGTATTTT
CDR3aa: CASSSRTSLGGDTQYF

abundance: .
d_gene: .
v_gene: TRBV18
len: 14
j_gene: TRBJ1-1
CDR3nt: TGTGCCAGCTCACCAATGGACAGTAACACTGAAGCTTTCTTT
CDR3aa: CASSPMDSNTEAFF

abundance: .
d_gene: .
v_gene: TRBV21-1
len: 16
j_gene: TRBJ1-2
CDR3nt: TGTGCCAGCAGCAAAGGGACAGGGTATAAGACCTATGGCTACACCTTC
CDR3aa: CASSKGTGYKTYGYTF

abundance: .
d_gene: .
v_gene: TRBV6-4
len: 13
j_gene: TRBJ1-2
CDR3nt: TGTGCCAGCAGTGACGTGGCAGGGTATGGCTACACCTTC
CDR3aa: CASSDVAGYGYTF

abundance: .
d_gene: .
v_gene: TRBV30
len: 13
j_gene: TRBJ2-7
CDR3nt: TGTGCCTGGAGTGGGACAGAATCCTACGAGCAGTACTTC
CDR3aa: CAWSGTESYEQYF

abundance: .
d_gene: TRBD2
v_gene: TRBV9
len: 16
j_gene: TRBJ2-1
CDR3nt: TGTGCCAGCGGGACTAGCGGGGACCGTTCGGGAGATGAGCAGTTCTTC
CDR3aa: CASGTSGDRSGDEQFF

abundance: .
d_gene: .
v_gene: TRBV28
len: 11
j_gene: TRBJ2-7
CDR3nt: TGTGCCAGCAGCGGCTCCTACGAGCAGTACTTC
CDR3aa: CASSGSYEQYF

abundance: .
d_gene: .
v_gene: TRBV7-9
len: 12
j_gene: TRBJ2-5
CDR3nt: TGTGCCAGCAGCTTTAGTCCAGAGACCCAGTACTTC
CDR3aa: CASSFSPETQYF

abundance: .
d_gene: .
v_gene: TRBV6-1
len: 13
j_gene: TRBJ2-7
CDR3nt: TGTGCCGGCAGTGAAGCTACTACCTACGAGCAGTACTTC
CDR3aa: CAGSEATTYEQYF

abundance: .
d_gene: TRBD2
v_gene: TRBV13
len: 16
j_gene: TRBJ2-3
CDR3nt: TGTGCCAGCAGCTCGGGACTAGCGGGTGTCCTAGATACGCAGTATTTT
CDR3aa: CASSSGLAGVLDTQYF

abundance: .
d_gene: .
v_gene: TRBV2
len: 14
j_gene: TRBJ2-5
CDR3nt: TGTGCCAGCAGTGAAATGGTTAGAGGAGAGACCCAGTACTTC
CDR3aa: CASSEMVRGETQYF

abundance: .
d_gene: .
v_gene: TRBV4-2
len: 14
j_gene: TRBJ1-1
CDR3nt: TGTGCCAGCAGCCAAGATGTGCGGGGCACTGAAGCTTTCTTT
CDR3aa: CASSQDVRGTEAFF

abundance: .
d_gene: TRBD1
v_gene: TRBV9
len: 15
j_gene: TRBJ1-5
CDR3nt: TGTGCCAGCAGCGTAGGTCAGGGGGGCAATCAGCCCCAGCATTTT
CDR3aa: CASSVGQGGNQPQHF

abundance: .
d_gene: .
v_gene: TRBV7-9
len: 13
j_gene: TRBJ1-4
CDR3nt: TGTGCCAGCAGCTTAGTCCCAAATGAAAAACTGTTTTTT
CDR3aa: CASSLVPNEKLFF

abundance: few
d_gene: TRBD2
v_gene: TRBV7-2
len: 16
j_gene: TRBJ2-1
CDR3nt: TGTGCCAGCAGCTTAAGTAGAGCTAGCGGGAGGGAGGGGCAGTTCTTC
CDR3aa: CASSLSRASGREGQFF

abundance: .
d_gene: .
v_gene: TRBV18
len: 17
j_gene: TRBJ1-5
CDR3nt: TGTGCCAGCTCACCAATCATAGTCATGGCCCGGAGGCAGCCCCAGCATTTT
CDR3aa: CASSPIIVMARRQPQHF

abundance: .
d_gene: .
v_gene: TRBV19
len: 12
j_gene: TRBJ2-5
CDR3nt: TGTGCCAGTGCCGGGTCATGGGAGACCCAGTACTTC
CDR3aa: CASAGSWETQYF

abundance: .
d_gene: .
v_gene: TRBV9
len: 13
j_gene: TRBJ2-3
CDR3nt: TGTGCCAGCAGCTCCAGACTGGCAGATACGCAGTATTTT
CDR3aa: CASSSRLADTQYF

abundance: .
d_gene: .
v_gene: TRBV28
len: 14
j_gene: TRBJ2-3
CDR3nt: TGTGCCAGCAGTTTAGCCAGGGTCCTGGATACGCAGTATTTT
CDR3aa: CASSLARVLDTQYF